This T cell receptor beta chain was obtained from a study of shared clonotypes between healthy human individuals. Study as a whole: Donors were a couple of women and a few men aged 18 to 49. Each donor's CD4 naive and CD4 memory cells filled three plates apiece, CD8 naive two, and CD8 memory one.

A note on this clone: The antigen remains unidentified.

V was pared by 5 bases and J by 4 bases, with 16 bases between. The CDR3 spans 15 residues. Germline values: CDR1 MNHEY, CDR2 SMNVEV (reference sequence). Naive CD8 isolation took CD45RO-negative cells positively selected for CCR7 and excluded terminally differentiated effector memory CD45RA+ cells. Method: immunoSEQ multiplex PCR; TCRdb's copy keeps in-frame clones and lacks some. The repertoire holds about 2.1 million clones, with roughly 93% as singletons. Regarding the study as a whole: Several donors held about 5% of naive CD4 clonotypes in common. The study found lower generation probabilities in non-shared clonotypes than in those shared by all four donors.

The rearrangement links TRBV27 to TRBJ2-3; D tentatively reads TRBD1 or TRBD2 (5 bases each). The sample comprised naive CD8+ T cells from PBMCs. The receptor comes from a man aged 18 to 35 in good health. Some clones in this sample may be carry-over from other donors' samples. The chain's CDR3 is CASSQLTRGSDTQYF. Written as DNA, the CDR3 is TGTGCCAGCAGTCAGCTCACTAGGGGATCAGATACGCAGTATTTT.